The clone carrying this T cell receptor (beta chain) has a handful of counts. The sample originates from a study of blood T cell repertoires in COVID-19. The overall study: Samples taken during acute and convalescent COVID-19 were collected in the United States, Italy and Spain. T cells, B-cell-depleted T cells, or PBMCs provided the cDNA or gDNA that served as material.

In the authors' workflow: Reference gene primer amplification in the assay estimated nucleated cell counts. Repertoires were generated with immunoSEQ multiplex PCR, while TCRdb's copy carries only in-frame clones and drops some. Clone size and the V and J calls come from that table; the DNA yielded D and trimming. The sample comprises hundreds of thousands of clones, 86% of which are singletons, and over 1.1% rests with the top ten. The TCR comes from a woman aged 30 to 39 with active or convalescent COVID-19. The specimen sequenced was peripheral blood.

Written as DNA, the CDR3 is TGTGCCGGGGAGCGCAGTTATGGCTACACCTTC. This translates into CAGERSYGYTF. This rearrangement joins TRBV2 to TRBJ1-2; D is uncertain. V lost 11 bases and J 5 bases, leaving 12 bases between the germline ends. The CDR3 spans 11 residues. The germline V gene encodes CDR1 SNHLY and CDR2 FYNNEI.